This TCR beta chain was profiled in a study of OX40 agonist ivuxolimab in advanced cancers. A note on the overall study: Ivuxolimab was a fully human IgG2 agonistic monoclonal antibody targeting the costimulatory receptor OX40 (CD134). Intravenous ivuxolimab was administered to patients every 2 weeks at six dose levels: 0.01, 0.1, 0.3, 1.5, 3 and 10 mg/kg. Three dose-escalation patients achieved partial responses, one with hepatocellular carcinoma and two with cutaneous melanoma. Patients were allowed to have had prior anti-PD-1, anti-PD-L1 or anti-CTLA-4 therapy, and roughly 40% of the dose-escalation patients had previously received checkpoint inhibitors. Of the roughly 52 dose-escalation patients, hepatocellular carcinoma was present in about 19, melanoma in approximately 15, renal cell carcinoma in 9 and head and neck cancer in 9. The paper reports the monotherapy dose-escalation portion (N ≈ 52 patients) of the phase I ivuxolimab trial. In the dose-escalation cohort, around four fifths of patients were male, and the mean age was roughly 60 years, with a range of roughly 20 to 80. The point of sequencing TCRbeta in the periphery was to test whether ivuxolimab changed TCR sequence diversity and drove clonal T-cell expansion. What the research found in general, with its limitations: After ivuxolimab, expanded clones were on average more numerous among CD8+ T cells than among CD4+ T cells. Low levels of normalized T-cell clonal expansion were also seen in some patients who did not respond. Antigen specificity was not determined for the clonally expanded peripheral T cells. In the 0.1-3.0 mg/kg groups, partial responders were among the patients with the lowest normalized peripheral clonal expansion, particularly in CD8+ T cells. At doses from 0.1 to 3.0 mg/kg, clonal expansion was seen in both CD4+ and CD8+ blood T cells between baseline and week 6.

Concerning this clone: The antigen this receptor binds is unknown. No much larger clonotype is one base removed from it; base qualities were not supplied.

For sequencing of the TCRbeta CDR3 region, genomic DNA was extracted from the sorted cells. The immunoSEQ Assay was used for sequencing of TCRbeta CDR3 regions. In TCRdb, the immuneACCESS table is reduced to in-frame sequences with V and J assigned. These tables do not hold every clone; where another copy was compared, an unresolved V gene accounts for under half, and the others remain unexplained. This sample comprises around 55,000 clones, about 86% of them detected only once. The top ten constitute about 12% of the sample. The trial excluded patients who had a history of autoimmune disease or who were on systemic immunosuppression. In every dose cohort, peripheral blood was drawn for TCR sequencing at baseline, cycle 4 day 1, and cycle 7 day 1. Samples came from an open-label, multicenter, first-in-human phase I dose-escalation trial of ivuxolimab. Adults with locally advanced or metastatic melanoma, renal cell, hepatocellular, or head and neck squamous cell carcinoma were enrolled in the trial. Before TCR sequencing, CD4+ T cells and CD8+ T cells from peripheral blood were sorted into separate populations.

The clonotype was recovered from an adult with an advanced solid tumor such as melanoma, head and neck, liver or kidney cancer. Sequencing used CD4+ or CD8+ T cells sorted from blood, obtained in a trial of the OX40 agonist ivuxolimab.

The CDR3 here reads CASSLAFAENYGYTF. The nucleotide sequence reads as follows: TGTGCCAGCAGCTTAGCCTTTGCAGAGAACTATGGCTACACCTTC. The V gene is TRBV7-2 and the J gene is TRBJ1-2; the D gene cannot be resolved reliably. V and J lose 0 bases and 2 bases, and a span of 10 bases separates them. CDR1 and CDR2 are read off the germline V gene as SGHTA and FQGNSA. Inclusive of the bounding cysteine and phenylalanine, the CDR3 is 15 residues long. CDR3 DNA only is kept here, 45 bases in frame from base 1.